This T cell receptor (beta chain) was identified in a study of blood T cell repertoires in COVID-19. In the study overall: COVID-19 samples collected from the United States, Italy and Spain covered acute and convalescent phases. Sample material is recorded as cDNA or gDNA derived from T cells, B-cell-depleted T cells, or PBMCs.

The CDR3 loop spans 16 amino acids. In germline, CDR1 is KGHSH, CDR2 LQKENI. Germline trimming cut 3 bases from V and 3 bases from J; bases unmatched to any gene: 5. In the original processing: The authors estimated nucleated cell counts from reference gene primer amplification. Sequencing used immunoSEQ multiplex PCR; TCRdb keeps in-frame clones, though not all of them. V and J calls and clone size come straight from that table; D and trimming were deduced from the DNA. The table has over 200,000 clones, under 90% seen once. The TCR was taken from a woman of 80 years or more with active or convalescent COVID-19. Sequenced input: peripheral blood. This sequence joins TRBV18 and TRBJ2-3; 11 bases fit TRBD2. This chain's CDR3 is CASSPTGLAETDTQYF. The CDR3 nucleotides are TGTGCCAGCTCACCCACGGGACTAGCGGAGACAGATACGCAGTATTTT.